This entry lists 6 T cell receptor beta chains sequenced from one sample in a study of early T cells in non-severe SARS-CoV-2 infection. TCRdb reprocessed the 5' RACE reads with MiXCR, giving one entry per CDR3 protein. The table records tens of thousands of distinct CDR3 sequences, less than 8% of them present only once. The sample was whole blood. These receptors were collected from an adult who was a healthcare worker with PCR-confirmed SARS-CoV-2 infection or an uninfected control (not recorded which).

This clonotype was recorded a few times. The rearrangement links TRBV5-1 to TRBJ2-2; D remains ambiguous. The germline V and J ends were trimmed by 4 bases and 6 bases, with 13 bases remaining between them. The length of the CDR3 is 14 residues. The germline V gene encodes CDR1 SGHRS and CDR2 YFSETQ. In DNA, the CDR3 is TGCGCCAGCAGCCGTGACCCCCAACCCGGGGAGCTGTTTTTT. It specifies CASSRDPQPGELFF.

This clonotype was detected many times. The chain is built from TRBV29-1 and TRBJ2-6, with a weak D call TRBD2 (7 bases). This CDR3 region has 16 residues. Trimming removed 7 bases from V and 0 bases from J, with 16 bases in between. Germline-derived CDR1 and CDR2 are SQVTM and ANQGSEA. The CDR3 bases are TGCAGCGCTCGGGGGCGCGGGGGCTCTGGGGCCAACGTCCTGACTTTC. Translation gives CSARGRGGSGANVLTF.

This clonotype was counted many times. The chain joins TRBV29-1 to TRBJ1-2; no reliable D call. V dropped 5 bases and J dropped 3 bases, with 7 bases sitting between them. From germline, CDR1 is SQVTM and CDR2 ANQGSEA. The CDR3 length is 11 residues. The CDR3: CSVRTDYGYTF. In DNA form, the CDR3 reads TGCAGCGTTCGTACAGACTATGGCTACACCTTC.

This clonotype has a handful of counts. This chain joins TRBV10-1 and TRBJ2-7; 8 bases map to TRBD1. V gave up 5 bases and J gave up 6 bases; unmatched junction bases: 6. Germline lookup yields CDR1 WNHNN and CDR2 SYGVQD (reference sequence). The CDR3 spans 13 residues. The CDR3 is CASSQDRDREQYF. CDR3 sequence (DNA): TGCGCCAGCAGTCAGGACAGGGATCGCGAGCAGTACTTC.

This clonotype came up many times. This sequence joins TRBV27 and TRBJ2-7, with 10 bases fitting TRBD2. Germline V lookup: CDR1 MNHEY, CDR2 SMNVEV (reference sequence). Unmatched junction bases numbered 4, after V lost 5 bases and J lost 0 bases. The CDR3 spans 15 residues. In DNA, the CDR3 is TGTGCCAGCAGTAAAACTAGCGGGGTCTCCTACGAGCAGTACTTC. Protein: CASSKTSGVSYEQYF.

This clonotype has a handful of counts. This sequence joins TRBV7-9 and TRBJ1-1; D unresolved. This CDR3 comprises 13 residues. Germline CDR1 reads SEHNR; CDR2 reads FQNEAQ (reference sequence). Deletions cut 2 bases from V and 11 bases from J, with 15 bases between. The CDR3 DNA reads TGTGCCAGCAGCTTAAGCTCGCTCAATATTGCTTTCTTT. Translated: CASSLSSLNIAFF.